This entry describes one T cell receptor (beta chain). Its antigen is still unknown. The data derive from a study of T cells expressing NK-cell markers. Study-level background: Eight donors were sequenced, of whom seven were HCMV-seropositive, while the remaining one was HCMV-seronegative.

Study observations and caveats: The same clonotypes also predominated in the CD3+CD56-NKG2C+ fraction of a handful of donors. HCMV specificity of expanded NKG2C+ T cell clones remained unclear.

There are 16 residues in the CDR3. The V gene's germline CDR1 is SEHNR and CDR2 FQNEAQ (reference sequence). TCRdb re-called the 5' RACE reads, yielding one record per CDR3 amino acid sequence without DNA. The table lists some 150,000 distinct CDR3 sequences, with roughly 12% in the top ten. The chain employs TRBV7-9 and TRBJ1-2. The sequencing input was blood T cells: a sorted CD56 or NKG2C T cell subset, CD4+ or CD8+ T cells, or bulk PBMC T cells (not recorded which). This TCR was recovered from a man aged 18 to 35 in good health. The CDR3 loop is CASSLALKADLKGYTF. Together with reference TRBV7-9 and TRBJ1-2, the CDR3 gives the full variable domain: DTGVSQNPRHKITKRGQNVTFRCDPISEHNRLYWYRQTLGQGPEFLTYFQNEAQLEKSRLLSDRFSAERPKGSFSTLEIQRTEQGDSAMYLCASSLALKADLKGYTFGSGTRLTVV.